The T cell receptor beta chain under discussion was sequenced for a study of blood T cells in healthy people across ages. Through a sample-barcoded 5' primer and a J-beta primer mix, a second PCR was run for roughly 6 to 12 cycles. Each TCR beta cDNA got a 12-nucleotide random molecular identifier. TCRdb re-called the 5' RACE reads with MiXCR, one entry per CDR3 protein. The sample lists 780,000 or so distinct CDR3 sequences, roughly 50% occurring once. Worth noting for this clonotype: Its antigen is currently unknown.

CDR3 size: 17 residues. Unmatched junction bases numbered 10, after V lost 0 bases and J lost 7 bases. Germline V gene data show CDR1 as LGHNA and CDR2 as YSLEER. The study, taken as a whole, reports: Observed TCR beta diversity showed a strong correlation with the percentage of naive T cells as measured by flow cytometry.

Researchers isolated at least 6 million PBMCs per sample. There were at least 6 micrograms of total RNA extracted from every sample. The source of this sequence is a man aged 40-49 years in good health. The specimen was blood. This chain links TRBV4-3 with TRBJ2-3, with 10 bases aligning to TRBD2. Here the CDR3 DNA reads TGCGCCAGCAGCCAAGATTATAAGCGGGAGGGGGGACATACGCAGTATTTT. This sequence encodes CASSQDYKREGGHTQYF.